These 14 T cell receptor beta chains share one sample of origin, sequenced in a study of CD8+CD57+ T cells in acquired aplastic anemia. It was patients with CD8+CD57+ cell expansion by flow cytometry who were chosen for sequencing. Profiling of TCR beta VDJ combinations and CDR3 sequences used genomic DNA as template. In TCRdb, the reads were re-called with MiXCR into one record per CDR3 protein. The sample gives more than 95,000 distinct CDR3 sequences, over 30% of which show up once; 2.6% is in the top ten. Specimen: sorted CD4+, CD8+, or CD8+CD57+ T cells (not recorded which) from PBMCs. Receptors originate from a human donor with aplastic anemia.

Many counts were recorded for this clonotype. The chain joins TRBV7-9 to TRBJ2-1; 10 bases map to TRBD1. The germline V gene encodes CDR1 SEHNR and CDR2 FQNEAQ (reference sequence). Trimming cost V 5 bases and J 14 bases; bases outside gene matches: 12. This CDR3 spans 14 amino acids. In nucleotides, the CDR3 is TGTGCCAGCAGCGGAAGACAGGGGGCGGTACGTAAGTTCTTC. This encodes CASSGRQGAVRKFF.

The chain is built from TRBV2 and TRBJ2-1; D is unclear. The CDR3 runs to 12 residues. CDR1 SNHLY and CDR2 FYNNEI come from the germline V gene. The germline V and J ends were trimmed by 5 bases and 9 bases, with 11 bases remaining between them. The CDR3 region has the DNA TGTGCCAGCAGTCCCGAGCTGAGTGAGCAGTTCTTC. It encodes CASSPELSEQFF.

This clonotype was seen at least ten times. The chain joins TRBV12-3 or TRBV12-4 to TRBJ2-4; D ambiguous. The CDR3 length is 15 residues. V lost 5 bases and J lost 0, with 11 bases in between. This CDR3 is CASSRPLLAKNIQYF. Written as DNA, the CDR3 is TGTGCCAGCAGTCGCCCCCTACTAGCCAAAAACATTCAGTACTTC.

This clonotype was picked up a small number of times. The CDR3 spells CASRGDRGGPYEQYF. The CDR3, as DNA: TGTGCCAGCAGGGGGGACAGGGGGGGGCCCTACGAGCAGTACTTC. The rearrangement joins TRBV19 to TRBJ2-7, with 11 bases identical to TRBD1. The CDR3 consists of 15 residues. V trimming: 9 bases; J trimming: 2 bases; junction bases outside the gene matches: 9. Per germline, CDR1 LNHDA and CDR2 SQIVND (reference sequence).

At least ten counts were recorded for this clonotype. The gene calls are TRBV20-1 and TRBJ1-6, with 8 positions matching TRBD1. The trim removed 0 bases at V and 7 bases at J, leaving 11 bases unmatched. Germline values: CDR1 DFQATT, CDR2 SNEGSKA (reference sequence). The CDR3 spans 17 residues. The CDR3 DNA reads as TGCAGTGCTAGAGAATCTCGGGGGACAGGCCTAAATTCACCCCTCCACTTT. Translating gives CSARESRGTGLNSPLHF.

The V and J genes are TRBV19 and TRBJ1-4, with 7 bases aligning to TRBD1. Trimming took 8 bases from V and 6 from J; bases not matched to a gene: 12. The V gene's germline CDR1 is LNHDA and CDR2 SQIVND (reference sequence). The CDR3 covers 15 residues. CDR3 in amino acids: CASGKTGYEDEKLFF. CDR3 sequence (DNA): TGTGCCAGTGGAAAGACAGGGTACGAGGATGAAAAACTGTTTTTT.

The rearrangement uses TRBV29-1 and TRBJ1-1; TRBD1 matches at 7 bases. V shed 7 bases and J 0 bases; nucleotides not matched to a gene: 5. Germline CDR1 SQVTM, CDR2 ANQGSEA. The CDR3 runs to 13 residues. The CDR3 DNA follows: TGCAGCGCCACCGGGACAGTGAACACTGAAGCTTTCTTT. Amino acid sequence: CSATGTVNTEAFF.

V and J are TRBV25-1 and TRBJ1-1; perhaps TRBD1 as D (6 bases). Trimming took 2 bases from V and 1 from J, leaving 26 bases between them. Germline V gene data show CDR1 as MGHDK and CDR2 as SYGVNS. CDR3 length equals 20 residues. CDR3 loop: CASSEGLGGMRGGRNTEAFF. The DNA of the CDR3 is TGTGCCAGCAGTGAAGGTCTTGGAGGAATGAGGGGGGGACGGAACACTGAAGCTTTCTTT. The complete variable domain, with remaining parts taken from reference TRBV25-1 and TRBJ1-1, reads EADIYQTPRYLVIGTGKKITLECSQTMGHDKMYWYQQDPGMELHLIHYSYGVNSTEKGDLSSESTVSRIRTEHFPLTLESARPSHTSQYLCASSEGLGGMRGGRNTEAFFGQGTRLTVV.

Notes on this clonotype: Because it lacks the conserved phenylalanine or tryptophan at the end, this CDR3 is likely a read error. No DNA is shown, since the ends of the CDR3 on it are uncertain; the CDR3 is the one TCRdb lists. The rearrangement uses TRBV2 and TRBJ1-6. The CDR3 sequence runs 8 residues, both termini included. Germline assignment: CDR1 SNHLY and CDR2 FYNNEI. CDR3 region: CASSEGVQ.

The chain links TRBV4-3 to TRBJ1-5; D may be TRBD1 (6 bases). Germline assignment: CDR1 LGHNA and CDR2 YSLEER. Trimming shortened V by 0 bases and J by 4 bases, and 13 bases separated the two germline ends. The CDR3 is made up of 16 amino acids. The CDR3, as DNA: TGCGCCAGCAGCCAAGACATAGGGACACCTAATCAGCCCCAGCATTTT. Translation gives CASSQDIGTPNQPQHF.

The chain combines TRBV20-1 with TRBJ1-1; 7 bases align to TRBD1. Germline CDR1 DFQATT, CDR2 SNEGSKA (reference sequence). The CDR3 is 16 amino acids. Germline trimming cut 5 bases from V and 0 bases from J; bases unmatched to any gene: 12. The CDR3 nucleotides are TGCAGTGCTGACGACAGGGACCTGTTCATGAACACTGAAGCTTTCTTT. Translating it yields CSADDRDLFMNTEAFF.

Ten or more counts support this clonotype. J is TRBJ1-2 and V is TRBV10-1, with TRBD1 as a possible D gene (5 bases). This CDR3 has 13 residues. Germline V CDR1 and CDR2: WNHNN, SYGVQD (reference sequence). With 3 bases removed from V and 3 bases from J, the gap between germline ends came to 8 bases. The CDR3: CASSDPGDYGYTF. The CDR3 coding sequence is TGCGCCAGCAGTGACCCGGGGGACTATGGCTACACCTTC.

This clonotype was picked up many times. The rearrangement joins TRBV20-1 to TRBJ2-3; TRBD2 matches 10 bases. This CDR3 comprises 15 residues. Germline CDR1 is DFQATT and CDR2 is SNEGSKA (reference sequence). V shed 3 bases and J 6 bases; nucleotides not matched to a gene: 9. The CDR3 DNA is TGCAGTGCTAGCAAAAGCGGGGGGGCCGGGGATACGCAGTATTTT. Translating it yields CSASKSGGAGDTQYF.

This clonotype was picked up many times. The chain has TRBV4-2 and TRBJ2-7; 10 nucleotides agree with TRBD2. Germline values: CDR1 LGHNA, CDR2 YNFKEQ. The CDR3 spans 15 residues. V was pared by 4 bases and J by 3 bases, with 6 bases of the junction left unmatched. The CDR3 coding sequence is TGTGCCAGCAGCCTGGAACTAGCGGGGATCTACGAGCAGTACTTC. This gives the protein CASSLELAGIYEQYF.